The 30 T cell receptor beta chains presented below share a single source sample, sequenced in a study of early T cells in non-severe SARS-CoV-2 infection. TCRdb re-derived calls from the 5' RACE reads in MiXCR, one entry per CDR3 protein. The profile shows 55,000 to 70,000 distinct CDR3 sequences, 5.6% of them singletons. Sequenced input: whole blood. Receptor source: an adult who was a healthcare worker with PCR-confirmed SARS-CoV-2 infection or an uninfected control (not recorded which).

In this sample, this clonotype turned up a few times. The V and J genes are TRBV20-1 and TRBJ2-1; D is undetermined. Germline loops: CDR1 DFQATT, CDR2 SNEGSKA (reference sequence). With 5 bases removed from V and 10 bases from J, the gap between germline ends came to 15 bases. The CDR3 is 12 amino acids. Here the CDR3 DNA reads TGCAGTGCTCCGATGGCCCTGCGCGAGCAGTTCTTC. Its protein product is CSAPMALREQFF.

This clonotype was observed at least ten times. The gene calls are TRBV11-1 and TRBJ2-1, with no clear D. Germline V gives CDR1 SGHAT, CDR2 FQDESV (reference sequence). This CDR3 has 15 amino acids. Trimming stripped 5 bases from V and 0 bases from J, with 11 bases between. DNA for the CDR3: TGTGCCAGCAGCCCTACAGTTGGCTCCTACAATGAGCAGTTCTTC. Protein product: CASSPTVGSYNEQFF.

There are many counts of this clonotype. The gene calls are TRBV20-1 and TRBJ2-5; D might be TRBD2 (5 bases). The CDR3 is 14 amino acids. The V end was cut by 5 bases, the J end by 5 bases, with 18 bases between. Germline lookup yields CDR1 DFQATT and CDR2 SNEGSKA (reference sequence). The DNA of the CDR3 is TGCAGTGCTTCCTATTCTGAGGGTCCGGAGACCCAGTACTTC. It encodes CSASYSEGPETQYF.

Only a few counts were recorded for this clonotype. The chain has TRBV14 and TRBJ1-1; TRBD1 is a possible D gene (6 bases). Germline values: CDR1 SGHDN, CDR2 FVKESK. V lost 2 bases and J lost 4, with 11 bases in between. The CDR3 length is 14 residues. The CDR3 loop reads CASSQTGWVTEAFF. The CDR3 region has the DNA TGTGCCAGCAGCCAAACAGGGTGGGTCACTGAAGCTTTCTTT.

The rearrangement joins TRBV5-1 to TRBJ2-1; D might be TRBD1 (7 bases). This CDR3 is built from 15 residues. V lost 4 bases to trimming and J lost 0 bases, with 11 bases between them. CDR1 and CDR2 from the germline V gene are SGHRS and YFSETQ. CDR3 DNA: TGCGCCAGCAGCGTTCAGGGGGGCTCCTACAATGAGCAGTTCTTC. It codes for CASSVQGGSYNEQFF. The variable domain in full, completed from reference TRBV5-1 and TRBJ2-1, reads KAGVTQTPRYLIKTRGQQVTLSCSPISGHRSVSWYQQTPGQGLQFLFEYFSETQRNKGNFPGRFSGRQFSNSRSEMNVSTLELGDSALYLCASSVQGGSYNEQFFGPGTRLTVL.

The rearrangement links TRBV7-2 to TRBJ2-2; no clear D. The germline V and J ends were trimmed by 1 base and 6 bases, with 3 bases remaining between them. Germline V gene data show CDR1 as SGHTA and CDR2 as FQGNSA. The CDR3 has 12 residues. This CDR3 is CASSLDSGELFF. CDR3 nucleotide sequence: TGTGCCAGCAGCTTAGATTCCGGGGAGCTGTTTTTT.

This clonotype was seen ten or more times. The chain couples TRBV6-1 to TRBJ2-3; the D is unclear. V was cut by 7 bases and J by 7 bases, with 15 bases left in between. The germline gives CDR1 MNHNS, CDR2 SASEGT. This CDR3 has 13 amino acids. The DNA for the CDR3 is TGTGCCAGCACGGATAGCAACTTGAATACGCAGTATTTT. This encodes CASTDSNLNTQYF.

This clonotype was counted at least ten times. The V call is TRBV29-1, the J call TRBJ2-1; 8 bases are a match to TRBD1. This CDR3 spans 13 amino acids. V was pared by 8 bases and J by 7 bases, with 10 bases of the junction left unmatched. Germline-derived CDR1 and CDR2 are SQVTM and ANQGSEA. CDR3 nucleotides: TGCAGCCTCAGGGACAGGTCTCAAAATGAGCAGTTCTTC. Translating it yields CSLRDRSQNEQFF.

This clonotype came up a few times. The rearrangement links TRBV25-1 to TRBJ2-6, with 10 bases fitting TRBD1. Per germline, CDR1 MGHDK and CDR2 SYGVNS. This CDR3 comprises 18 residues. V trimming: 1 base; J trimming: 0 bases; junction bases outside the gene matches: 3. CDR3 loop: CASSEFRTGGSGANVLTF. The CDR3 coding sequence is TGTGCCAGCAGTGAATTCCGGACAGGGGGCTCTGGGGCCAACGTCCTGACTTTC.

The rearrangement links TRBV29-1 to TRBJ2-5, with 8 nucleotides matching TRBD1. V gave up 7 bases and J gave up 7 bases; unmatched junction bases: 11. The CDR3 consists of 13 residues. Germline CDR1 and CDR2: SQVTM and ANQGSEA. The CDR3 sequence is CSAEPGQETTQYF. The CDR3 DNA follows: TGCAGCGCGGAGCCGGGACAGGAAACGACCCAGTACTTC.

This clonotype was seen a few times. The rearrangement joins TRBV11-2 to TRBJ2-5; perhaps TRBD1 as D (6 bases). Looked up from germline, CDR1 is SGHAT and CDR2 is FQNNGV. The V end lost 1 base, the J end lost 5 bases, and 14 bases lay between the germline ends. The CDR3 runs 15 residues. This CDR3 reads CASSLVGRTEETQYF. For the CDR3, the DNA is TGTGCCAGCAGCTTAGTTGGAAGGACAGAGGAGACCCAGTACTTC.

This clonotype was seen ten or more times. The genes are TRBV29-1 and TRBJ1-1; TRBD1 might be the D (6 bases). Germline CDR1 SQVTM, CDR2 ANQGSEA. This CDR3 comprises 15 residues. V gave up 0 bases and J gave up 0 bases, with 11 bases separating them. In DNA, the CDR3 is TGCAGCGTTGAAGATCCCCGACAGGTGAACACTGAAGCTTTCTTT. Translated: CSVEDPRQVNTEAFF.

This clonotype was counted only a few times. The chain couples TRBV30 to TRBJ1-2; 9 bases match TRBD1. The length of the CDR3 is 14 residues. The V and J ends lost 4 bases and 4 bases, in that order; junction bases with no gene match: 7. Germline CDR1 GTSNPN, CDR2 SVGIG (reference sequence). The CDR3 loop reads CAWITGGVSYGYTF. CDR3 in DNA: TGTGCCTGGATCACAGGGGGCGTTAGCTATGGCTACACCTTC.

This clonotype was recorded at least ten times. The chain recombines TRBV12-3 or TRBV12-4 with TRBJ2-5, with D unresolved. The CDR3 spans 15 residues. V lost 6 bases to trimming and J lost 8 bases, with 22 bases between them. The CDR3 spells CASSRTVAGLETQYF. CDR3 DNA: TGTGCCAGCAGCCGTACAGTGGCTGGTCTGGAAACCCAGTACTTC.

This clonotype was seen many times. The CDR3 region has the DNA TGCGCCAGCAGCCAAGGATCCTCACGGGACGAACGGCTGTTTTTT. Encoded protein: CASSQGSSRDERLFF. J is TRBJ1-4 and V is TRBV4-3; D possibly corresponds to TRBD1 (5 bases). This CDR3 comprises 15 residues. CDR1 and CDR2 (germline): LGHNA, YSLEER. V dropped 1 base and J dropped 14 bases, with 20 bases sitting between them.

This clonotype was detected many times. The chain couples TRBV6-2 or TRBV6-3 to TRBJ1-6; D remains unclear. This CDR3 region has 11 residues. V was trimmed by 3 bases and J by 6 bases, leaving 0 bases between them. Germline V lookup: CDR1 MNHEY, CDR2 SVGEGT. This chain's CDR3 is CASSYNSPLHF. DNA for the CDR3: TGTGCCAGCAGTTATAATTCACCCCTCCACTTT.

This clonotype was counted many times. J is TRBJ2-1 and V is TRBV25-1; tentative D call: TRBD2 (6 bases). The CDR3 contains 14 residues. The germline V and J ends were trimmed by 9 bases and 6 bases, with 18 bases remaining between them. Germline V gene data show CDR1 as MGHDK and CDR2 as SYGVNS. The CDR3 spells CASSGVGRLNEQFF. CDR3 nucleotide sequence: TGTGCCAGTAGCGGAGTGGGGCGACTCAATGAGCAGTTCTTC.

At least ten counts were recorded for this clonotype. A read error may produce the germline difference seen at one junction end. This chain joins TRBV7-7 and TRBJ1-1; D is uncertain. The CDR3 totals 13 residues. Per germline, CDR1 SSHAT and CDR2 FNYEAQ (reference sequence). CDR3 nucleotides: TGTGCTAGCAGCAAACAAGAAAACACTGAAGCTTTCTTT. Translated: CASSKQENTEAFF. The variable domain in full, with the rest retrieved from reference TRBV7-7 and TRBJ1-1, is GAGVSQSPRYKVTKRGQDVTLRCDPISSHATLYWYQQALGQGPEFLTYFNYEAQPDKSGLPSDRFSAERPEGSISTLTIQRTEQRDSAMYRCASSKQENTEAFFGQGTRLTVV.

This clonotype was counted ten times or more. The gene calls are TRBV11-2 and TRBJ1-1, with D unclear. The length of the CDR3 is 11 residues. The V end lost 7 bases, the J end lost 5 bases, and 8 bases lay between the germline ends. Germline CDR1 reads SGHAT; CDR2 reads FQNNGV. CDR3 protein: CASMGWTEAFF. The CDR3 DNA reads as TGTGCCAGCATGGGGTGGACTGAAGCTTTCTTT.

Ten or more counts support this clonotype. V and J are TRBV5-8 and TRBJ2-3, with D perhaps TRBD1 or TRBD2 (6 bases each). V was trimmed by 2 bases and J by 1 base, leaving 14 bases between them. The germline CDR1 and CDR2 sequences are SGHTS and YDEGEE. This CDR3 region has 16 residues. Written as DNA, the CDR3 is TGTGCCAGCAGCTTTATCACAGGGAGGCGCACAGATACGCAGTATTTT. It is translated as CASSFITGRRTDTQYF.

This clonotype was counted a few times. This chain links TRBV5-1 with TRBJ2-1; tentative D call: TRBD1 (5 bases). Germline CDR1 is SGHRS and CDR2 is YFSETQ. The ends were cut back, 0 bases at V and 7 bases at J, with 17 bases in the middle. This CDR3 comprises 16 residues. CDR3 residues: CASSLATGSGKNEQFF. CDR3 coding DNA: TGCGCCAGCAGCTTGGCCACAGGTTCGGGCAAAAATGAGCAGTTCTTC.

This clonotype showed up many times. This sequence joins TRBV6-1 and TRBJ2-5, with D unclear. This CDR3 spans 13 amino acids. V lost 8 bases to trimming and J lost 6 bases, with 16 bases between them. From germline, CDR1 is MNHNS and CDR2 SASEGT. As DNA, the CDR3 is TGTGCCAGCTCCGAAGGTGGCTCCCAGACCCAGTACTTC. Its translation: CASSEGGSQTQYF.

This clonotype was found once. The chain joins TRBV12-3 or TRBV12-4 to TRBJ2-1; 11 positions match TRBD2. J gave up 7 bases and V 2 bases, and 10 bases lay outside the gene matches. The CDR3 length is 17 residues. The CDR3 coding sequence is TGTGCCAGCAGTTTAAGCCTTAGCGGGGGGGCCGGGAATGAGCAGTTCTTC. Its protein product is CASSLSLSGGAGNEQFF.

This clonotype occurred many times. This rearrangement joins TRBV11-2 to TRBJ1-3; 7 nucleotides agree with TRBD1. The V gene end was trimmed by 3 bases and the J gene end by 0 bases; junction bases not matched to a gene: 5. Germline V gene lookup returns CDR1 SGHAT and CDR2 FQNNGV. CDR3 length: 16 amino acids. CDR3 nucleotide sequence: TGTGCCAGCAGCTTTCACAGGGGTCGCTCTGGAAACACCATATATTTT. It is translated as CASSFHRGRSGNTIYF.

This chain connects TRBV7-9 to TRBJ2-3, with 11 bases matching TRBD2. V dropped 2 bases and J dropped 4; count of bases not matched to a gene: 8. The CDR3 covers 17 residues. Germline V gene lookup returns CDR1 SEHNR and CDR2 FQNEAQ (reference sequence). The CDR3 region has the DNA TGTGCCAGCAGCTTACTAGCGGGAGGAGTCAGCGCAGATACGCAGTATTTT. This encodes CASSLLAGGVSADTQYF.

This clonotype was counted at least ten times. The DNA of the CDR3 is TGTGCCAGCAGCGCCGACGGGTTCTCCTACAATGAGCAGTTCTTC. Protein: CASSADGFSYNEQFF. The chain carries TRBV9 and TRBJ2-1, with D hard to call. CDR1 and CDR2 from the germline V gene are SGDLS and YYNGEE. With 3 bases removed from V and 0 bases from J, the gap between germline ends came to 10 bases. The CDR3 spans 15 residues.

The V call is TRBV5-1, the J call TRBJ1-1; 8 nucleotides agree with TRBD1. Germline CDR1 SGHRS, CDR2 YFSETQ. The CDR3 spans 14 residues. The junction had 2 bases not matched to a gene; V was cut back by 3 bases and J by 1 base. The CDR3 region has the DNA TGCGCCAGCAGCTCTGGACAGGGGAACACTGAAGCTTTCTTT. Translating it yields CASSSGQGNTEAFF.

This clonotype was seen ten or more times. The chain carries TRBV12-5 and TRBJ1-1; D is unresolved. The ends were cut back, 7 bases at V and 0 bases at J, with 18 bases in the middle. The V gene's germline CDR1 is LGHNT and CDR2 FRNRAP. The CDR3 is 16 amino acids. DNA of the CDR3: TGTGCTAGTGCCCTCCGGGCAGGCGATATGAACACTGAAGCTTTCTTT. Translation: CASALRAGDMNTEAFF.

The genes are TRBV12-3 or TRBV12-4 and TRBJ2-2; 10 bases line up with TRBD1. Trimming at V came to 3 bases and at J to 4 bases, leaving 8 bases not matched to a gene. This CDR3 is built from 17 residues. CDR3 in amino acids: CASSFNARTGGTGELFF. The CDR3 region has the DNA TGTGCCAGCAGTTTTAACGCGCGGACAGGGGGCACCGGGGAGCTGTTTTTT.

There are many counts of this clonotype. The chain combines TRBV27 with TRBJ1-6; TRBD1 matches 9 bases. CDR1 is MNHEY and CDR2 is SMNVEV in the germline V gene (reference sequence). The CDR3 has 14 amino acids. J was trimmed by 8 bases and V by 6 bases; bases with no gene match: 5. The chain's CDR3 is CASSPGQGYSPLHF. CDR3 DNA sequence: TGTGCCAGCAGCCCTGGACAGGGGTATTCACCCCTCCACTTT.